Listed below are T cell receptor beta chains from one sample, sequenced in a study of beta chain features in type 1 diabetes. The table came from immunoSEQ multiplex PCR; TCRdb's copy has only in-frame clones and leaves some out. This sample has hundreds of thousands of clones, with 11% to 15% found just once. Sequenced input: naive CD4+ T cells from blood. Receptors were obtained from a man aged 18 to 29 with type 1 diabetes. Each CDR3 is given with its conserved first and last residue. D genes are given only for firm matches. Size is omitted from some rows. Given values are once, few, many or a class for expanded clones.

CDR3nt	CDR3aa	v_gene	j_gene	d_gene	abundance
TGTGCCAGCAGTGAATACGAGGGGAAGAACTATGGCTACACCTTC	CASSEYEGKNYGYTF	TRBV25-1	TRBJ1-2	.	few
TGTGCCAGCAGCTACCGGGGGGACATGGGGAATTCACCCCTCCACTTT	CASSYRGDMGNSPLHF	TRBV7-2	TRBJ1-6	.	.
TGTGCCTGGGAATTGTGGGACACTGAAGCTTTCTTT	CAWELWDTEAFF	TRBV30	TRBJ1-1	.	.
TGTGCCAGCAGCCTCGTAGGGACTTCCGGGGGCACAGATACGCAGTATTTT	CASSLVGTSGGTDTQYF	TRBV7-2	TRBJ2-3	.	.
TGTGCCAGCAGCTCAAGATCACCGGCCCACTATGGCTACACCTTC	CASSSRSPAHYGYTF	TRBV6-5	TRBJ1-2	.	few
TGTGCCAGCAGTGACCAGCGGAAAAACAATGAGCAGTTCTTC	CASSDQRKNNEQFF	TRBV6-4	TRBJ2-1	.	.
TGCGCCAGCAGGGGACAGGAACACCGAAGTAATGAAAAACTGTTTTTT	CASRGQEHRSNEKLFF	TRBV4-1	TRBJ1-4	TRBD1	.
TGCGCCAGCAGCCACGAGGACAGGTCGGGTAATGAAAAACTGTTTTTT	CASSHEDRSGNEKLFF	TRBV4-3	TRBJ1-4	TRBD1	few
TGTGCCTGGATTAACGCCAGGGGGAGCTCCTACGAGCAGTACTTC	CAWINARGSSYEQYF	TRBV30	TRBJ2-7	TRBD1	few
TGTGCCAGCCGCCCCACGGGCGCAGCCGTTTCCTACAATGAGCAGTTCTTC	CASRPTGAAVSYNEQFF	TRBV7-9	TRBJ2-1	.	.
TGTGCCAGCAGCGGAGACAGACCCTACGAGCAGTACTTC	CASSGDRPYEQYF	TRBV21-1	TRBJ2-7	.	.
TGTGCCAGCAGCTCCCCGGACCATGGCTACACCTTC	CASSSPDHGYTF	TRBV7-2	TRBJ1-2	.	few
TGTGCCAGCAGTTATCTTCCGGGACAGGGAACAGATACGCAGTATTTT	CASSYLPGQGTDTQYF	TRBV27	TRBJ2-3	TRBD1	.
TGCAGCGGGGAGAGGGTCTACAATGAGCAGTTCTTC	CSGERVYNEQFF	TRBV29-1	TRBJ2-1	.	.
TGTGCCAGCAGCCAAGAGAGAGGGGGTCTTAGCGAGCAGTACTTC	CASSQERGGLSEQYF	TRBV4-2	TRBJ2-7	.	few
TGCAGTCAAGGAGTGGGGATTGGCTACACCTTC	CSQGVGIGYTF	TRBV20-1	TRBJ1-2	.	.
TGTGCCAGCAGCCACGGAGTTGGGGGCTTCGGCACAGATACGCAGTATTTT	CASSHGVGGFGTDTQYF	TRBV28	TRBJ2-3	.	.
TGTGCCAGCAGTCTCCCGGGACAGGGGATTGACGAGCAGTACTTC	CASSLPGQGIDEQYF	TRBV28	TRBJ2-7	TRBD1	.
TGCGCCAGCAGCCAAGATCCCCCCTACGAGCAGTACTTC	CASSQDPPYEQYF	TRBV4-1	TRBJ2-7	.	.
TGTGCCACTAGTAAGGGGACCCGAGGAAATCAGCCCCAGCATTTT	CATSKGTRGNQPQHF	TRBV6-6	TRBJ1-5	.	.
TGTGCCAGCAGCGGACCGAGCGGGAGTGGTACCGGGGAGCTGTTTTTT	CASSGPSGSGTGELFF	TRBV9	TRBJ2-2	TRBD2	few
TGCGCCAGCAGCTCGGACAAAACTAGCGGAAGCACAGATACGCAGTATTTT	CASSSDKTSGSTDTQYF	TRBV5-1	TRBJ2-3	TRBD2	few
TGTGCCAGCAGCTTAGCAAGGGGGCCGAATCAGCCCCAGCATTTT	CASSLARGPNQPQHF	TRBV7-2	TRBJ1-5	TRBD1	.
TGTGCCAGCAGCGCTGGTTCCCGAGGAAACACCATATATTTT	CASSAGSRGNTIYF	TRBV14	TRBJ1-3	.	few
TGTGCCAGCTCTTTTGACTTCAGGGAACCAATATCGGCCAATGAGCAGTTCTTC	CASSFDFREPISANEQFF	TRBV18	TRBJ2-1	.	.
TGCGCCAGCAGCCAGGGTCGGGTAGCGGGAGGTCCGTTTGAGCAGTTCTTC	CASSQGRVAGGPFEQFF	TRBV4-1	TRBJ2-1	TRBD2	few
TGTGCCTGGGGAGGAAGCGAGTCCTACGAGCAGTACTTC	CAWGGSESYEQYF	TRBV30	TRBJ2-7	.	few
TGTGCCAGCAGCCAGGAGGACAGATTCTACGAGCAGTACTTC	CASSQEDRFYEQYF	TRBV4-2	TRBJ2-7	.	.
TGTGCCAGTACCACCCGCTTCGTGGGACTAGCGGGGTTTGAGCAGTTCTTC	CASTTRFVGLAGFEQFF	TRBV19	TRBJ2-1	TRBD2	few
TGTGCCAGCAGTTTACGGCCCGGGAGGGAGACCCAGTACTTC	CASSLRPGRETQYF	TRBV27	TRBJ2-5	TRBD2	few
TGTGCCAGCAGCTTGGCACAGGGGTCCTACAATGAGCAGTTCTTC	CASSLAQGSYNEQFF	TRBV5-4	TRBJ2-1	TRBD1	few
TGTGCCAGCAGCCCTCGGGCGTTGAACACTGAAGCTTTCTTT	CASSPRALNTEAFF	TRBV7-8	TRBJ1-1	.	few
TGTGCCAGCAGATCTACAAGGAACACTGAAGCTTTCTTT	CASRSTRNTEAFF	TRBV6-1	TRBJ1-1	.	.
TGTGCCACGGAGGCCGGGGGCTCGCGTAATGAGCAGTTCTTC	CATEAGGSRNEQFF	TRBV30	TRBJ2-1	.	.
TGTGCCAGCAGCCCAGCGCACGGTGACCTGGGACCTGGGACTTTCTTT	CASSPAHGDLGPGTFF	TRBV5-4	TRBJ1-1	.	few
TGTGCCAGCAGCTTAGATTGGGACAGGGAAACCTACGAGCAGTACTTC	CASSLDWDRETYEQYF	TRBV7-2	TRBJ2-7	TRBD1	.
TGTGCCAGCTCACCACAGTACAATCAGCCCCAGCATTTT	CASSPQYNQPQHF	TRBV18	TRBJ1-5	.	.
TGCAGCGCCGTTTGGAGGGACAGGGCGGATGAAAAACTGTTTTTT	CSAVWRDRADEKLFF	TRBV29-1	TRBJ1-4	TRBD1	few
TGTGCCAGCATGGGGACGGAGAAGACCTACGAGCAGTACTTC	CASMGTEKTYEQYF	TRBV6-6	TRBJ2-7	.	.
TGTGCCAGCGGGACAGATTCATACGAGCAGTACTTC	CASGTDSYEQYF	TRBV27	TRBJ2-7	TRBD1	.
TGTGCCAGCAGCTGGACAGACCTGGGCCGCTCTGGAAACACCATATATTTT	CASSWTDLGRSGNTIYF	TRBV7-2	TRBJ1-3	.	few
TGTGCCAGCAGTTTGACAGGGGACCTCACAGATACGCAGTATTTT	CASSLTGDLTDTQYF	TRBV6-5	TRBJ2-3	TRBD1	.
TGTGCCAGCAGCGCAAGGGACGGAACTAACTATGGCTACACCTTC	CASSARDGTNYGYTF	TRBV9	TRBJ1-2	.	.
TGTGCCTGGAGTAAACTAGCGGTGACAGATACGCAGTATTTT	CAWSKLAVTDTQYF	TRBV30	TRBJ2-3	TRBD2	few
TGCAGCGTGGCGGGACTGATTATGAACACTGAAGCTTTCTTT	CSVAGLIMNTEAFF	TRBV29-1	TRBJ1-1	.	few
TGTGCCAGCAGTCGAGACAGGGAGGACTATGGCTACACCTTC	CASSRDREDYGYTF	TRBV2	TRBJ1-2	TRBD1	few
TGTGCCAGCAGCTTAGCGCTGGGGGCCCAGTACTTC	CASSLALGAQYF	TRBV7-6	TRBJ2-5	.	.
TGTGCCTGGAGTGTACAAGGCGGATCCTACGAGCAGTACTTC	CAWSVQGGSYEQYF	TRBV30	TRBJ2-7	.	.
TGTGCCAGCAGCCCCCAGACAGGGTCCTACGAGCAGTACTTC	CASSPQTGSYEQYF	TRBV7-3	TRBJ2-7	TRBD1	few
TGCAGCGTTGTGGGATTCGGAAACACCATATATTTT	CSVVGFGNTIYF	TRBV29-1	TRBJ1-3	.	few
TGTGCCAGCAGCTTAGTGGTCAGGGGGACCGGGGAGCTGTTTTTT	CASSLVVRGTGELFF	TRBV7-2	TRBJ2-2	TRBD1	.
TGTGCCACCAGCAGTAGGACACTCTATGGCTACACCTTC	CATSSRTLYGYTF	TRBV15	TRBJ1-2	.	few
TGTGCCAGCAGCTTAGAACAGGGGAACACTGAAGCTTTCTTT	CASSLEQGNTEAFF	TRBV7-6	TRBJ1-1	.	.